This is a list of T cell receptor beta chains from one sample in a study of CD8 T cells in ankylosing spondylitis. In TCRdb, the 5' RACE reads were re-called with MiXCR into one record per CDR3 protein. The sample records 350,000 to 450,000 distinct CDR3 sequences, about 25% being singletons. Sequencing was performed on blood, either unsorted or a sorted T cell fraction (not recorded which). The receptors shown here come from a male donor with ankylosing spondylitis. Each CDR3 is given with its conserved first and last residue. Fields, in order: clone size, V gene, D gene, J gene, CDR3 protein, CDR3 DNA. D genes are given only for firm matches. Some rows mark clone size as missing; the rest say once, few, many or name a class of expanded clone.

clone size: few; V gene: TRBV7-8; D gene: .; J gene: TRBJ2-1; CDR3 protein: CASRGGGSNEQFF; CDR3 DNA: TGTGCCAGCAGGGGGGGCGGGAGCAATGAGCAGTTCTTC
clone size: few; V gene: TRBV12-3/TRBV12-4; D gene: .; J gene: TRBJ1-5; CDR3 protein: CASSFALKGPQHF; CDR3 DNA: TGTGCCAGCAGTTTTGCCCTCAAAGGGCCCCAGCATTTT
clone size: few; V gene: TRBV12-3/TRBV12-4; D gene: TRBD1; J gene: TRBJ1-1; CDR3 protein: CASSLTGTGEAFF; CDR3 DNA: TGTGCCAGCAGTCTGACCGGGACAGGGGAAGCTTTCTTT
clone size: few; V gene: TRBV20-1; D gene: .; J gene: TRBJ1-2; CDR3 protein: CSAPAVTTYGYTF; CDR3 DNA: TGCAGTGCCCCGGCAGTGACGACCTATGGCTACACCTTC
clone size: .; V gene: TRBV2; D gene: .; J gene: TRBJ2-2; CDR3 protein: CASSELRAGTGELFF; CDR3 DNA: TGTGCCAGCAGTGAATTGCGGGCGGGCACCGGGGAGCTGTTTTTT
clone size: .; V gene: TRBV3-1; D gene: .; J gene: TRBJ1-4; CDR3 protein: CASSQRGNEKLFF; CDR3 DNA: TGTGCCAGCAGCCAAAGGGGGAATGAAAAACTGTTTTTT
clone size: few; V gene: TRBV6-2/TRBV6-3; D gene: .; J gene: TRBJ2-2; CDR3 protein: CASSGGLRSRELFF; CDR3 DNA: TGTGCCAGCAGTGGGGGACTCCGATCCAGGGAGCTGTTTTTT
clone size: .; V gene: TRBV10-1; D gene: .; J gene: TRBJ1-3; CDR3 protein: CASSESIGNTIYF; CDR3 DNA: TGCGCCAGCAGTGAGTCGATTGGAAACACCATATATTTT
clone size: .; V gene: TRBV5-6; D gene: .; J gene: TRBJ1-5; CDR3 protein: CASSMGGPAQPQHF; CDR3 DNA: TGTGCCAGCAGTATGGGGGGACCGGCTCAGCCCCAGCATTTT
clone size: .; V gene: TRBV5-1; D gene: TRBD2; J gene: TRBJ2-1; CDR3 protein: CASSLTSGNDNEQFF; CDR3 DNA: TGCGCCAGCAGCTTGACTAGCGGGAACGACAATGAGCAGTTCTTC
clone size: few; V gene: TRBV20-1; D gene: TRBD2; J gene: TRBJ2-3; CDR3 protein: CSVPRGSGSFTDTQYF; CDR3 DNA: TGCAGTGTCCCTCGGGGTAGCGGGAGTTTTACAGATACGCAGTATTTT
clone size: many; V gene: TRBV5-1; D gene: .; J gene: TRBJ1-4; CDR3 protein: CASSLTYSPNEKLFF; CDR3 DNA: TGCGCCAGCAGCTTGACGTACAGCCCTAATGAAAAACTGTTTTTT
clone size: few; V gene: TRBV4-1; D gene: .; J gene: TRBJ2-4; CDR3 protein: CASSQEEGDIQYF; CDR3 DNA: TGCGCCAGCAGCCAAGAAGAAGGAGACATTCAGTACTTC
clone size: .; V gene: TRBV19; D gene: .; J gene: TRBJ2-1; CDR3 protein: CASSTIAGYNEQFF; CDR3 DNA: TGTGCCAGTAGTACCATCGCGGGATACAATGAGCAGTTCTTC
clone size: few; V gene: TRBV7-2; D gene: .; J gene: TRBJ2-7; CDR3 protein: CASSLAVGEQYF; CDR3 DNA: TGTGCCAGCAGCTTAGCGGTCGGGGAGCAGTACTTC
clone size: few; V gene: TRBV20-1; D gene: TRBD1; J gene: TRBJ1-2; CDR3 protein: CSARRDRIAGGYTF; CDR3 DNA: TGCAGTGCTAGGCGGGACAGGATAGCCGGTGGCTACACCTTC
clone size: few; V gene: TRBV5-1; D gene: .; J gene: TRBJ1-4; CDR3 protein: CASRAEDEKLFF; CDR3 DNA: TGCGCCAGCAGGGCGGAAGATGAAAAACTGTTTTTT
clone size: .; V gene: TRBV10-1; D gene: .; J gene: TRBJ2-3; CDR3 protein: CASSEYSGRSTDTQYF; CDR3 DNA: TGCGCCAGCAGTGAGTATAGTGGGAGAAGCACAGATACGCAGTATTTT
clone size: .; V gene: TRBV5-1; D gene: .; J gene: TRBJ2-7; CDR3 protein: CASSPWEGADEQYF; CDR3 DNA: TGCGCCAGCAGCCCCTGGGAGGGGGCAGACGAGCAGTACTTC
clone size: .; V gene: TRBV11-2; D gene: .; J gene: TRBJ1-5; CDR3 protein: CASSLTASNQPQHF; CDR3 DNA: TGTGCCAGCAGCTTAACGGCGAGCAATCAGCCCCAGCATTTT
clone size: .; V gene: TRBV6-5; D gene: .; J gene: TRBJ2-7; CDR3 protein: CASSYRPPASEQYF; CDR3 DNA: TGTGCCAGCAGTTACCGACCCCCAGCGAGTGAGCAGTACTTC
clone size: .; V gene: TRBV7-2; D gene: TRBD1; J gene: TRBJ1-3; CDR3 protein: CASSPQGGINTIYF; CDR3 DNA: TGTGCCAGCAGCCCCCAGGGGGGCATAAACACCATATATTTT
clone size: few; V gene: TRBV12-3/TRBV12-4; D gene: TRBD1; J gene: TRBJ1-4; CDR3 protein: CASSLGTGEREKLFF; CDR3 DNA: TGTGCCAGCAGTTTGGGGACAGGGGAGCGTGAAAAACTGTTTTTT
clone size: few; V gene: TRBV10-3; D gene: .; J gene: TRBJ2-1; CDR3 protein: CAISATGRDNEQFF; CDR3 DNA: TGTGCCATCAGTGCCACAGGGAGGGACAATGAGCAGTTCTTC
clone size: few; V gene: TRBV7-2; D gene: TRBD2; J gene: TRBJ2-7; CDR3 protein: CASSLAKWAASGNSYEQYF; CDR3 DNA: TGTGCCAGCAGCTTAGCGAAGTGGGCAGCTAGCGGGAACTCCTACGAGCAGTACTTC
clone size: .; V gene: TRBV15; D gene: .; J gene: TRBJ2-3; CDR3 protein: CATSTLRGADTQYF; CDR3 DNA: TGTGCCACCAGCACACTCCGGGGCGCGGATACGCAGTATTTT
clone size: .; V gene: TRBV11-2; D gene: .; J gene: TRBJ1-1; CDR3 protein: CASSLWQGNTEAFF; CDR3 DNA: TGTGCCAGCAGCTTATGGCAGGGAAACACTGAAGCTTTCTTT
clone size: once; V gene: TRBV9; D gene: TRBD2; J gene: TRBJ2-3; CDR3 protein: CASSVAGGNTDTQYF; CDR3 DNA: TGTGCCAGCAGCGTCGCGGGAGGCAACACAGATACGCAGTATTTT
clone size: .; V gene: TRBV18; D gene: .; J gene: TRBJ2-4; CDR3 protein: CASSPTRGSPSKAKNIQYF; CDR3 DNA: TGTGCCAGCTCACCGACCCGGGGCAGTCCGTCGAAGGCCAAAAACATTCAGTACTTC